The clone carrying this T cell receptor (beta chain) has a handful of counts. The germline CDR1 and CDR2 sequences are SQVTM and ANQGSEA. The CDR3 loop spans 13 amino acids. V lost 0 bases, J lost 5 bases, and 10 bases lay in between. This sample was included in a study of preoperative IRX-2 immunotherapy in early breast cancer. Assay: immunoSEQ multiplex PCR; the TCRdb copy retains only in-frame clones and omits some. This table holds about 3,100 clones, 69% found once. Treatment described: preoperative locoregional IRX-2 cytokine immunotherapy. This phase Ib study tested locoregional IRX-2 cytokine immunotherapy given before surgery.

The starting material was tumor tissue, obtained before IRX-2 immunotherapy. The clonotype originates from a human donor with breast cancer. The rearrangement links TRBV29-1 to TRBJ1-1; D might be TRBD1 (6 bases). The CDR3 bases are TGCAGCGTTGAAGACGGGCAGGGGACTGAAGCTTTCTTT. Its protein is CSVEDGQGTEAFF. Supplemented by reference TRBV29-1 and TRBJ1-1, the full variable domain reads SAVISQKPSRDICQRGTSLTIQCQVDSQVTMMFWYRQQPGQSLTLIATANQGSEATYESGFVIDKFPISRPNLTFSTLTVSNMSPEDSSIYLCSVEDGQGTEAFFGQGTRLTVV.